A selection of T cell receptor beta chains follows, all from one sample in a study of cytomegalovirus exposure and HLA in healthy donors. The data were produced by immunoSEQ multiplex PCR, yet TCRdb's version contains in-frame clones alone and is incomplete. The repertoire holds about 54,000 clones, with about 92% as singletons. Material: PBMCs. All receptors come from a woman under 30 in good health and CMV-seropositive. Both conserved end residues are trimmed from each CDR3.

TRBV2 ASRGAYEQY
TRBV2 ASKILAGQETQY
TRBV7-8 ASNRDSNYEQY
TRBV14 ASSEGLRETQY
TRBV5-1 ASSPPSGGAVEQY
TRBV14 ASSQRGGLAYYEQY
TRBV6-1 ASSLQGATEKLF
TRBV5-1 ASSLTGDPSTDTQY
TRBV7-2 ASSLSSAGGREETQY
TRBV11-2 ASSLVQTTGYTQY